Sequencing of this T cell receptor (beta chain) was carried out in a study of T cell repertoires in ileal Crohn's disease. At the level of the study: Around 37% were active smokers at surgery; median disease duration was 7.9 years. Every patient was operated on for stricturing (about 60%) or penetrating (approximately 40%) complications. Study-wide points: All patients with clonality above 26.8% had endoscopic recurrence. High-frequency clones were more common in sorted CD8 than CD4 cells.

Some clones are missing from TCRdb's copy, which holds only in-frame ones; the method was immunoSEQ multiplex PCR. The sample consists of roughly 15,000 clones, 75% to 90% of them appearing once. About this clone itself: Its antigen remains unknown.

CDR3 length: 16 amino acids. What was sequenced was ileal tissue. The sequence derives from an adult with Crohn's disease. The chain couples TRBV12-2 to TRBJ1-2; the listed D gene, TRBD1, was not tested against the DNA. TRBV12-2 is flagged as a pseudogene. The CDR3 here is CASRRSTGAPNYGYTF. In DNA, the CDR3 is TGTGCAAGTCGCCGATCAACAGGGGCCCCTAACTATGGCTACACCTTC.